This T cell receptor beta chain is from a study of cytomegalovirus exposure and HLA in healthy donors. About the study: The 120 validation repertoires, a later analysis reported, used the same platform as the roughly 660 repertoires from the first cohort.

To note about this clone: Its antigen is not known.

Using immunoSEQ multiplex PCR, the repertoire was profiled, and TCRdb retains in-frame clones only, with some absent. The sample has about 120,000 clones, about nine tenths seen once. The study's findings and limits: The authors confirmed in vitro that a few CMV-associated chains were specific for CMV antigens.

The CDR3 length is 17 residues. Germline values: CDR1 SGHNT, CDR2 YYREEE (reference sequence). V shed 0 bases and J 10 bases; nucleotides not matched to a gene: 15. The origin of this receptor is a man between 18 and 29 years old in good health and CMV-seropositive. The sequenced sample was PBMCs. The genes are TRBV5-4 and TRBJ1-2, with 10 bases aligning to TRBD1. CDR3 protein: CASSLGQGARGVYFYTF. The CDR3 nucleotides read TGTGCCAGCAGCTTGGGACAGGGGGCGCGAGGGGTGTATTTCTACACCTTC. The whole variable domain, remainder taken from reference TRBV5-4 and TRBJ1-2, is ETGVTQSPTHLIKTRGQQVTLRCSSQSGHNTVSWYQQALGQGPQFIFQYYREEENGRGNFPPRFSGLQFPNYSSELNVNALELDDSALYLCASSLGQGARGVYFYTFGSGTRLTVV.